The next 13 T cell receptor beta chains were all read from a single sample in a study of CD8+CD57+ T cells in acquired aplastic anemia. The authors sequenced patients whose flow cytometry had shown CD8+CD57+ cell expansion. Template material for TCR beta VDJ and CDR3 profiling consisted of genomic DNA. TCRdb analysed the reads with MiXCR anew, one entry per CDR3 protein. Of under 200,000 distinct CDR3 sequences in the sample, around 75% were seen once. The sequenced sample consisted of sorted CD4+, CD8+, or CD8+CD57+ T cells (not recorded which) from PBMCs. The receptor set was obtained from a human donor with aplastic anemia.

The chain couples TRBV20-1 to TRBJ1-6; D remains ambiguous. V was trimmed by 4 bases and J by 8 bases, leaving 9 bases between them. CDR1 and CDR2 (germline): DFQATT, SNEGSKA (reference sequence). The CDR3 extends over 12 amino acids. CDR3 sequence (DNA): TGCAGTGCTACGTGGACCCATTCACCCCTCCACTTT. It translates to CSATWTHSPLHF.

The V gene is TRBV2, the J gene TRBJ2-7; 8 nucleotides match TRBD2. Matching the DNA end better, TRBJ2-1 makes the J call doubtful. This CDR3 contains 12 residues. Germline V gene sequence: CDR1 SNHLY, CDR2 FYNNEI. CDR3 nucleotide sequence: TGTACCACCCAGCGGGGGCCCAATGAGCAGTTCTTC. It yields the protein CTTQRGPNEQFF.

V and J are TRBV4-1 and TRBJ2-5, with 7 bases aligning to TRBD2. Germline V gene data show CDR1 as MGHRA and CDR2 as YSYEKL. This CDR3 contains 14 residues. Trimming removed 0 bases from V and 4 bases from J; junction bases left unmatched: 2. The CDR3 bases are TGCGCCAGCAGCCAAGAGGCTAGCGGAGAGACCCAGTACTTC. Protein product: CASSQEASGETQYF.

This clonotype appeared a few times. The CDR3 sequence: CSASAFRESYEQYF. The CDR3 bases are TGCAGTGCTAGTGCCTTCAGGGAATCCTACGAGCAGTACTTC. The chain employs TRBV20-1 and TRBJ2-7, with a tentative D call TRBD1 (5 bases). Trimming removed 3 bases from V and 1 base from J, with 13 bases in between. The length of the CDR3 is 14 residues. Germline V gene data show CDR1 as DFQATT and CDR2 as SNEGSKA (reference sequence).

The chain carries TRBV12-3 or TRBV12-4 and TRBJ1-1, with TRBD1 matching over 8 bases. Germline trimming cut 6 bases from V and 1 base from J; bases unmatched to any gene: 7. The CDR3 sequence is 15 residues long. CDR3 DNA sequence: TGTGCCAGCAGCTCGCTAGGGACAGGGAACACTGAAGCTTTCTTT. It is translated as CASSSLGTGNTEAFF.

In regard to this clonotype: Given the absence of the conserved phenylalanine or tryptophan at the CDR3 end, a read error is likely. The rearrangement links TRBV19 to TRBJ1-5; no reliable D call. Per germline, CDR1 LNHDA and CDR2 SQIVND (reference sequence). The CDR3 runs to 14 residues. V lost 6 bases and J lost 5, with 14 bases in between. The CDR3, as DNA: TGTGCCAGTAGCTATCGGCCACGACATCAGCCCCAGCATCTT. This translates into CASSYRPRHQPQHL.

V and J are TRBV25-1 and TRBJ1-2, with TRBD1 as a possible D gene (5 bases). V lost 3 bases to trimming and J lost 8 bases, with 16 bases between them. The CDR3 consists of 14 residues. Germline V gene sequence: CDR1 MGHDK, CDR2 SYGVNS. For the CDR3, the DNA is TGTGCCAGCAGTGAGCACCGGGAGGGGTACGGCTACACCTTC. Encoded protein: CASSEHREGYGYTF.

This chain connects TRBV12-3 or TRBV12-4 to TRBJ1-5; D gene ambiguous. CDR3 length: 15 amino acids. Trimming pared 2 bases from V and 1 base from J, leaving 9 bases between. This CDR3 is CASSLNLDSNQPQHF. CDR3 DNA: TGTGCCAGCAGTTTAAATTTGGACAGCAATCAGCCCCAGCATTTT.

The chain uses TRBV20-1 and TRBJ2-2, with a tentative D call TRBD1 (6 bases). The CDR3 totals 12 residues. Germline CDR1 is DFQATT and CDR2 is SNEGSKA (reference sequence). V lost 3 bases and J 8 bases, leaving 10 bases between the germline ends. CDR3 DNA: TGCAGTGCTAGCAGGGGTAGTGGGGAGCTGTTTTTT. The encoded protein is CSASRGSGELFF.

The chain joins TRBV7-3 to TRBJ2-3, with D maybe TRBD1 (5 bases). CDR1 is SGHTA, CDR2 FQGTGA, per germline. The CDR3 is 14 residues long. With 3 bases removed from V and 3 bases from J, the gap between germline ends came to 10 bases. The CDR3 nucleotides are TGTGCCAGCAGCTTCGTCAGGGCGACAGATACGCAGTATTTT. Amino acids: CASSFVRATDTQYF. Together with reference TRBV7-3 and TRBJ2-3, the CDR3 gives the full variable domain: GAGVSQTPSNKVTEKGKYVELRCDPISGHTALYWYRQSLGQGPEFLIYFQGTGAADDSGLPNDRFFAVRPEGSVSTLKIQRTERGDSAVYLCASSFVRATDTQYFGPGTRLTVL.

The J gene is TRBJ2-3, the V gene TRBV20-1, with TRBD2 matching 10 bases. This CDR3 is 15 amino acids long. With V trimmed by 1 base and J by 6 bases, 7 bases remained unmatched. Germline V gene data show CDR1 as DFQATT and CDR2 as SNEGSKA (reference sequence). The CDR3 DNA sequence: TGCAGTGCTAGAGTTCCAGCGGGAGGGCGGGATACGCAGTATTTT. This translates into CSARVPAGGRDTQYF.

J is TRBJ1-5 and V is TRBV19; TRBD1 matches at 9 bases. In germline, CDR1 is LNHDA, CDR2 SQIVND (reference sequence). After removal of 3 bases from V and 0 bases from J, the junction contained 6 bases not matched to a gene. The CDR3 runs 17 residues. CDR3 region: CASSMVRDRDSNQPQHF. The CDR3 DNA sequence: TGTGCCAGTAGTATGGTCCGGGACAGGGATAGCAATCAGCCCCAGCATTTT.

This clonotype showed up just a few times. V usage is TRBV5-8 and J usage is TRBJ1-6, with 7 positions matching TRBD1. The CDR3 is 14 amino acids. V shed 4 bases, J shed 6 bases, and the junction held 4 bases outside the gene matches. CDR1 and CDR2 (germline): SGHTS, YDEGEE. This chain's CDR3 is CASSQTGINSPLHF. The CDR3 region has the DNA TGTGCCAGCAGCCAGACAGGGATTAATTCACCCCTCCACTTT.